Presented here are 20 T cell receptor beta chains from one specimen sequenced in a study of shared clonotypes between healthy human individuals. Repertoires were generated with immunoSEQ multiplex PCR, while TCRdb's copy carries only in-frame clones and drops some. The sample contains a few million clones, over 85% of which appear only once. Specimen: naive CD4+ T cells sorted from blood. Subset given: CD45RA+ positively selected. The receptors were sampled from a man younger than 30 in good health.

The chain is built from TRBV5-1 and TRBJ1-3, with TRBD1 matching over 10 bases. The CDR3 contains 15 residues. Germline trimming cut 4 bases from V and 2 bases from J; bases unmatched to any gene: 3. Germline CDR1 reads SGHRS; CDR2 reads YFSETQ. The CDR3 region has the DNA TGCGCCAGCAGCCACGGACAGGGGGCTGGAAACACCATATATTTT. Its translation: CASSHGQGAGNTIYF. The variable domain in full, completed from reference TRBV5-1 and TRBJ1-3, reads KAGVTQTPRYLIKTRGQQVTLSCSPISGHRSVSWYQQTPGQGLQFLFEYFSETQRNKGNFPGRFSGRQFSNSRSEMNVSTLELGDSALYLCASSHGQGAGNTIYFGEGSWLTVV.

This chain connects TRBV5-1 to TRBJ1-2; 11 bases map to TRBD1. Germline trimming cut 5 bases from V and 6 bases from J; bases unmatched to any gene: 9. This CDR3 comprises 15 residues. From germline, CDR1 is SGHRS and CDR2 YFSETQ. DNA for the CDR3: TGCGCCAGCAGACCTCCGGGACAGGGGGTGGATGGCTACACCTTC. Its protein is CASRPPGQGVDGYTF.

The chain uses TRBV18 and TRBJ1-2; possibly TRBD1 for D (5 bases). Germline V gene lookup returns CDR1 KGHSH and CDR2 LQKENI. The CDR3 consists of 14 residues. Deletions cut 3 bases from V and 4 bases from J, with 12 bases between. The CDR3 coding sequence is TGTGCCAGCTCACCCGCCGGGGGTGGCTATGGCTACACCTTC. Translating gives CASSPAGGGYGYTF. Combining the CDR3 with reference TRBV18 and TRBJ1-2 gives the whole variable domain NAGVMQNPRHLVRRRGQEARLRCSPMKGHSHVYWYRQLPEEGLKFMVYLQKENIIDESGMPKERFSAEFPKEGPSILRIQQVVRGDSAAYFCASSPAGGGYGYTFGSGTRLTVV.

V gene TRBV28 combines with J gene TRBJ2-7; TRBD1 or TRBD2 may be the D gene (5 bases each). This CDR3 region has 15 residues. Trimming left V 6 bases short and J 0 bases short, with 15 bases between. Germline CDR1 MDHEN, CDR2 SYDVKM. The CDR3: CASSLEGRHSYEQYF. Here the CDR3 DNA reads TGTGCCAGCAGCCTCGAGGGGAGACACTCCTACGAGCAGTACTTC.

This clone was detected only a few times. The chain couples TRBV19 to TRBJ1-2; D remains unclear. With 3 bases removed from V and 4 bases from J, the gap between germline ends came to 9 bases. Germline V gene data show CDR1 as LNHDA and CDR2 as SQIVND (reference sequence). This CDR3 is built from 13 residues. The DNA of the CDR3 is TGTGCCAGTAGTATGACCCCGTCCTATGGCTACACCTTC. Translated, it gives CASSMTPSYGYTF.

This clone occurred a few times. V gene TRBV10-3 combines with J gene TRBJ1-6, with 8 bases that match TRBD1. Looked up from germline, CDR1 is ENHRY and CDR2 is SYGVKD. The ends lost 3 bases at V and 7 bases at J; junction bases unmatched: 2. The CDR3 has 14 amino acids. The CDR3 here is CAISDRTGNSPLHF. DNA of the CDR3: TGTGCCATCAGTGACAGGACAGGGAATTCACCCCTCCACTTT.

The chain has TRBV7-9 and TRBJ2-4; D possibly corresponds to TRBD1 (6 bases). The germline gives CDR1 SEHNR, CDR2 FQNEAQ (reference sequence). Trimming stripped 4 bases from V and 5 bases from J, with 15 bases between. CDR3 length equals 15 residues. CDR3 protein: CASSWTVLGENIQYF. The CDR3 DNA sequence: TGTGCCAGCAGCTGGACAGTATTGGGCGAAAACATTCAGTACTTC.

DNA of the CDR3: TGTGCCAGCAGCTCGCCACACCACTTAGCGGGGGGGGCAGATACGCAGTATTTT. This sequence encodes CASSSPHHLAGGADTQYF. J is TRBJ2-3 and V is TRBV5-4, with TRBD2 identical over 11 bases. V lost 3 bases, J lost 4 bases, and 13 bases stayed unmatched. This CDR3 is 18 amino acids long. Germline V gives CDR1 SGHNT, CDR2 YYREEE (reference sequence).

The chain combines TRBV5-4 with TRBJ2-1; 13 nucleotides line up with TRBD2. Losses at the gene ends were 1 base for V and 7 bases for J; bases not matched to a gene: 5. The CDR3 consists of 16 residues. Germline lookup yields CDR1 SGHNT and CDR2 YYREEE (reference sequence). Written as DNA, the CDR3 is TGTGCCAGCAGCTTGCCACTAGCGGGAGGGCTTAATGAGCAGTTCTTC. Translating gives CASSLPLAGGLNEQFF.

This chain joins TRBV18 and TRBJ2-2, with D possibly matching TRBD2 (5 bases). The CDR3 sequence is 16 residues long. In germline, CDR1 is KGHSH, CDR2 LQKENI. The ends were cut back, 2 bases at V and 1 base at J, with 11 bases in the middle. The CDR3 loop is CASSPYSGLNTGELFF. CDR3 coding DNA: TGTGCCAGCTCACCATACAGCGGACTGAACACCGGGGAGCTGTTTTTT.

V gene TRBV7-3 combines with J gene TRBJ2-3; 10 bases are a match to TRBD2. CDR3 length: 16 residues. Per germline, CDR1 SGHTA and CDR2 FQGTGA. Germline trimming cut 5 bases from V and 4 bases from J; bases unmatched to any gene: 9. The DNA for the CDR3 is TGTGCCAGCAGCCCAAACCCCGGACTAGCGGCAGATACGCAGTATTTT. This translates into CASSPNPGLAADTQYF. Full variable domain (rest looked up from reference TRBV7-3 and TRBJ2-3): GAGVSQTPSNKVTEKGKYVELRCDPISGHTALYWYRQSLGQGPEFLIYFQGTGAADDSGLPNDRFFAVRPEGSVSTLKIQRTERGDSAVYLCASSPNPGLAADTQYFGPGTRLTVL.

This clone was seen a handful of times. This same CDR3 is encoded by further DNA sequences in the sample. V is TRBV30 and J is TRBJ1-5, with D unresolved. CDR3 size: 12 residues. V shed 1 base and J shed 4 bases, with 5 bases lying between them. Germline V gene sequence: CDR1 GTSNPN, CDR2 SVGIG (reference sequence). In DNA, the CDR3 is TGTGCCTGGAGTGCCCTAAATCAGCCCCAGCATTTT. This encodes CAWSALNQPQHF.

A single count supports this clone. The DNA is left out, because the CDR3 cannot be placed on it with certainty; the CDR3 is given as TCRdb lists it. This chain links TRBV5-1 with TRBJ1-3. The CDR3 adds up to 16 amino acids, both ends counted. The germline CDR1 and CDR2 sequences are SGHRS and YFSETQ. CDR3 sequence reads: CASSFGSGAFGNTIYF.

This CDR3 is CASSLESGTVAGYTF. The CDR3 DNA reads as TGTGCCAGCAGCTTAGAGTCCGGGACGGTTGCTGGCTACACCTTC. V and J are TRBV7-9 and TRBJ1-2; perhaps TRBD1 as D (5 bases). V was shortened by 1 base and J by 7 bases, with 16 bases between the two germline ends. The CDR3 length is 15 residues. Per the germline V gene, CDR1 is SEHNR and CDR2 is FQNEAQ (reference sequence).

V is TRBV30 and J is TRBJ1-3; perhaps TRBD1 as D (6 bases). V was shortened by 3 bases and J by 1 base, with 16 bases between the two germline ends. Germline assignment: CDR1 GTSNPN and CDR2 SVGIG (reference sequence). The CDR3 runs 16 residues. The CDR3 nucleotides are TGTGCCTGGAGGGCGACAGGTGACTTTTCTGGAAACACCATATATTTT. Its translation: CAWRATGDFSGNTIYF.

The chain couples TRBV6-6 to TRBJ2-2; possible D gene TRBD1, 6 bases. The CDR3 length is 14 residues. Germline CDR1 and CDR2: MNHNY and SVGAGI (reference sequence). V lost 5 bases and J 0 bases, leaving 7 bases between the germline ends. CDR3 coding DNA: TGTGCCAGCAGTAGACAGGCGAACACCGGGGAGCTGTTTTTT. It codes for CASSRQANTGELFF.

V is TRBV15 and J is TRBJ2-3; 12 positions agree with TRBD2. The CDR3 consists of 16 residues. CDR1 and CDR2 from the germline V gene are LNHNV and YYDKDF (reference sequence). V gave up 4 bases and J gave up 1 base; unmatched junction bases: 3. DNA for the CDR3: TGTGCCACCAGCACCAGACTAGCGGGGGGCACAGATACGCAGTATTTT. Translating gives CATSTRLAGGTDTQYF.

The V and J genes are TRBV28 and TRBJ2-7, with 8 nucleotides matching TRBD1. Germline values: CDR1 MDHEN, CDR2 SYDVKM. With 9 bases clipped from V and 2 bases from J, the junction kept 9 bases outside the gene matches. The CDR3 sequence is 14 residues long. This CDR3 is CASETGTGAYEQYF. CDR3 sequence (DNA): TGTGCCAGTGAAACCGGGACAGGAGCCTACGAGCAGTACTTC.

The chain combines TRBV19 with TRBJ1-1; no firm D call. Trimming removed 7 bases at V and 1 base at J, with 13 bases between. The CDR3 is 14 amino acids. Germline values: CDR1 LNHDA, CDR2 SQIVND (reference sequence). The CDR3 here is CASIPRGSNTEAFF. In nucleotides, the CDR3 is TGTGCCAGTATCCCGCGGGGTTCGAACACTGAAGCTTTCTTT.

V and J are TRBV4-3 and TRBJ2-3; D tentatively fits TRBD1 or TRBD2 (5 bases each). CDR1 and CDR2 (germline): LGHNA, YSLEER. The CDR3 contains 16 residues. Deletions cut 1 base from V and 6 bases from J, with 17 bases between. CDR3 protein: CASSQGVHWGTDTQYF. The CDR3 DNA reads as TGCGCCAGCAGCCAAGGGGTCCATTGGGGGACCGATACGCAGTATTTT.